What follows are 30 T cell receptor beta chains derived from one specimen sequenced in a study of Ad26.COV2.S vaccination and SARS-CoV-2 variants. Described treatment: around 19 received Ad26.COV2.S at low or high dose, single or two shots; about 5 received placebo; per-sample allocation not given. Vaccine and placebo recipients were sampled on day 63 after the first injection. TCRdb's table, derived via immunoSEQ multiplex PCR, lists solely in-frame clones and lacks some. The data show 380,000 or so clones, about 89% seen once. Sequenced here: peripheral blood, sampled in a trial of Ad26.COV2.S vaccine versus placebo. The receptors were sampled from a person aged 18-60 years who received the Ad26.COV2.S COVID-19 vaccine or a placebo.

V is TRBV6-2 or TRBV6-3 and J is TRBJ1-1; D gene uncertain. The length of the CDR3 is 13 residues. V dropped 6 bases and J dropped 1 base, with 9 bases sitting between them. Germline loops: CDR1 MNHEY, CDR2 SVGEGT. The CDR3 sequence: CASSPHPNTEAFF. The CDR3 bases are TGTGCCAGCAGCCCCCATCCGAACACTGAAGCTTTCTTT.

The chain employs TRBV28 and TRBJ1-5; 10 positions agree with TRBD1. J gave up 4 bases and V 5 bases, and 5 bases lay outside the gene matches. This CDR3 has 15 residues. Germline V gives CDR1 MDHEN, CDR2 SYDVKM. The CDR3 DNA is TGTGCCAGCAGTACCCCGGGACAGGGGAATCAGCCCCAGCATTTT. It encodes CASSTPGQGNQPQHF. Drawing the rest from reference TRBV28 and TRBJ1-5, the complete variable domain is DVKVTQSSRYLVKRTGEKVFLECVQDMDHENMFWYRQDPGLGLRLIYFSYDVKMKEKGDIPEGYSVSREKKERFSLILESASTNQTSMYLCASSTPGQGNQPQHFGDGTRLSIL.

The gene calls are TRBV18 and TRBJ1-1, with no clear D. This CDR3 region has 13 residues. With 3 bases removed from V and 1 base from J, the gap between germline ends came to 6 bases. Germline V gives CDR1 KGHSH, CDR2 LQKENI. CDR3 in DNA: TGTGCCAGCTCACCTCACGAGAACACTGAAGCTTTCTTT. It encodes CASSPHENTEAFF.

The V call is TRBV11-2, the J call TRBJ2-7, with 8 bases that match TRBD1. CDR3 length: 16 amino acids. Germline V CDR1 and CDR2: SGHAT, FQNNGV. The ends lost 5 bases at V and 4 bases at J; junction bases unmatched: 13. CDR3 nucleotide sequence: TGTGCCAGCAGCAAGCTCGGGACAGGAGCTCTTTACGAGCAGTACTTC. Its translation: CASSKLGTGALYEQYF.

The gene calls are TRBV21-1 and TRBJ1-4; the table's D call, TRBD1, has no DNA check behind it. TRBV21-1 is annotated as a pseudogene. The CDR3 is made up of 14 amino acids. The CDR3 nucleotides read TGTGCCAGCAGCAGGGGGACAGGGATCGAAAAACTGTTTTTT. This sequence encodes CASSRGTGIEKLFF.

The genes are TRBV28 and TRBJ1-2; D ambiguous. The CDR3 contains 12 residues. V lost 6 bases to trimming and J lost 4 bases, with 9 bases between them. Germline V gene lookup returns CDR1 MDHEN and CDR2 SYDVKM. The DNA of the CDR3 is TGTGCCAGCAGATCGGGAAGCTATGGCTACACCTTC. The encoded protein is CASRSGSYGYTF.

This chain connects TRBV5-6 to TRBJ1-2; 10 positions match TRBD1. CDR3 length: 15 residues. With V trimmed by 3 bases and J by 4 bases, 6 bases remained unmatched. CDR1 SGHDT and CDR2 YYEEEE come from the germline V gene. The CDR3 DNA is TGTGCCAGCAGCTCTCCGGGACAGGGGTCCTATGGCTACACCTTC. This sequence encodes CASSSPGQGSYGYTF. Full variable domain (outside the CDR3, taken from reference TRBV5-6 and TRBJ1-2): DAGVTQSPTHLIKTRGQQVTLRCSPKSGHDTVSWYQQALGQGPQFIFQYYEEEERQRGNFPDRFSGHQFPNYSSELNVNALLLGDSALYLCASSSPGQGSYGYTFGSGTRLTVV.

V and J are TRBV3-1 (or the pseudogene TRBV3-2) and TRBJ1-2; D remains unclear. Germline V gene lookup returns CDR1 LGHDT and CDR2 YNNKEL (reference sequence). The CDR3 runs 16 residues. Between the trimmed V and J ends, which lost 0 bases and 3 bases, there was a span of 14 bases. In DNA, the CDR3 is TGTGCCAGCAGCCAAGAGGGTTGGGGTGAGGACTATGGCTACACCTTC. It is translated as CASSQEGWGEDYGYTF.

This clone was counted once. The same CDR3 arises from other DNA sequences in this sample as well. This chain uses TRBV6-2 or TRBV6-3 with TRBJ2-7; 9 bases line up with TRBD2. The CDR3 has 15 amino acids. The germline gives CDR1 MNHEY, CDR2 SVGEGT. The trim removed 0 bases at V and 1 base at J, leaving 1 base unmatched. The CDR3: CASSYSLAGSYEQYF. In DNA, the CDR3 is TGTGCCAGCAGTTACTCGCTAGCGGGGTCCTACGAGCAGTACTTC.

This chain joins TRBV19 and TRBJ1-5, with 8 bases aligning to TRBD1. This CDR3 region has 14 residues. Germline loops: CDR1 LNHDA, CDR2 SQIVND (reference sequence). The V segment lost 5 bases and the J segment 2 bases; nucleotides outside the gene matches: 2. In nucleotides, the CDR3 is TGTGCCAGTAGTGTGGACAGGGGCAATCAGCCCCAGCATTTT. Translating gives CASSVDRGNQPQHF. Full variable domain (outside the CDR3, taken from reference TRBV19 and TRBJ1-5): DGGITQSPKYLFRKEGQNVTLSCEQNLNHDAMYWYRQDPGQGLRLIYYSQIVNDFQKGDIAEGYSVSREKKESFPLTVTSAQKNPTAFYLCASSVDRGNQPQHFGDGTRLSIL.

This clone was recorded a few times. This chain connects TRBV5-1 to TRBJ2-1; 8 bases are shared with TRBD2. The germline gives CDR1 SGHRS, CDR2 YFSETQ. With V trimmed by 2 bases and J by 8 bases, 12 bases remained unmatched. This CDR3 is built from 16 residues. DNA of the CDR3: TGCGCCAGCAGCTTAAATCAGCGGGGGATAAGGGATGAGCAGTTCTTC. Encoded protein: CASSLNQRGIRDEQFF.

The CDR3 bases are TGTGCCAGCAGCTTAGGGGACAGGGGGCCTGAAGCTTTCTTT. Translation gives CASSLGDRGPEAFF. V is TRBV7-8 and J is TRBJ1-1; TRBD1 matches 12 bases. From germline, CDR1 is SGHVS and CDR2 FQNEAQ. J was trimmed by 6 bases and V by 1 base; bases with no gene match: 0. This CDR3 has 14 residues.

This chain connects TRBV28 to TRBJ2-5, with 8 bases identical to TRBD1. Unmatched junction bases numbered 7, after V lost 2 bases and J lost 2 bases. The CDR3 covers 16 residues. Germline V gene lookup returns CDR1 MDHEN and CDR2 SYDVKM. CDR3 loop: CASSLLTGDTQETQYF. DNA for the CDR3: TGTGCCAGCAGTTTACTGACAGGGGACACGCAAGAGACCCAGTACTTC.

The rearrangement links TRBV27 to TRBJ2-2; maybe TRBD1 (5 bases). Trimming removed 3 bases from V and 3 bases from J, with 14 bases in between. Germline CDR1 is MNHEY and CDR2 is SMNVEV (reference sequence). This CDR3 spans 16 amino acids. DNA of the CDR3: TGTGCCAGCAGTTTGTCCAGGGATCTTTACACCGGGGAGCTGTTTTTT. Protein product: CASSLSRDLYTGELFF.

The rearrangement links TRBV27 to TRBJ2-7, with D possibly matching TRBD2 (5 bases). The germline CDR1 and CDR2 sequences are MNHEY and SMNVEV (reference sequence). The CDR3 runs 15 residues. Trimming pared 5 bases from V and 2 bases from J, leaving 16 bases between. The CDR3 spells CASSAFDGGAYEQYF. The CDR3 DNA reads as TGTGCCAGCAGTGCCTTTGATGGAGGAGCCTACGAGCAGTACTTC.

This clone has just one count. For the CDR3, the DNA is TGTGCCAGCAGCTTAGTCGGGGATGAAAAACTGTTTTTT. Its protein is CASSLVGDEKLFF. The J gene is TRBJ1-4, the V gene TRBV11-2; no definite D call. This CDR3 is 13 amino acids long. V lost 1 base, J lost 6 bases, and 6 bases lay in between. Germline CDR1 SGHAT, CDR2 FQNNGV.

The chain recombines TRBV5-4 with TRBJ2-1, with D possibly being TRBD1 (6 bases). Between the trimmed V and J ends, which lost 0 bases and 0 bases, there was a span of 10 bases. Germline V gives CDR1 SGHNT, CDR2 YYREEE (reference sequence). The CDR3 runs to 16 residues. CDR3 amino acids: CASSLGETGSYNEQFF. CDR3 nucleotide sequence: TGTGCCAGCAGCTTGGGTGAGACAGGCTCCTACAATGAGCAGTTCTTC.

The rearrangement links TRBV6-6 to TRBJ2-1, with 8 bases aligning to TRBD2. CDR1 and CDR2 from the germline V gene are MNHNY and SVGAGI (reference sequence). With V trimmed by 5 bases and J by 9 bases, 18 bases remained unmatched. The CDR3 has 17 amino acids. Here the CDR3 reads CASSRSLAGPRSREQFF. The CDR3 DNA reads TGTGCCAGCAGTCGCTCCTTAGCGGGGCCAAGATCTCGTGAGCAGTTCTTC.

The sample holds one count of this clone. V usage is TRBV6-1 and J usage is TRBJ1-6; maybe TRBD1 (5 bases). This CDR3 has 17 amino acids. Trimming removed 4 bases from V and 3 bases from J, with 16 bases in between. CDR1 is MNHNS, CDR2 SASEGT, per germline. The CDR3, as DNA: TGTGCCAGCAGTGGCCCTCTCGGACAAAACTATAATTCACCCCTCCACTTT. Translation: CASSGPLGQNYNSPLHF.

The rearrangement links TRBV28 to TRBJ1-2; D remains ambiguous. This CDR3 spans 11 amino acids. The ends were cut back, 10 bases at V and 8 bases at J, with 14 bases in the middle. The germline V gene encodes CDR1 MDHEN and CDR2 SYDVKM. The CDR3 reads CATRWGSGYTF. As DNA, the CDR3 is TGTGCCACCAGGTGGGGAAGCGGCTACACCTTC.

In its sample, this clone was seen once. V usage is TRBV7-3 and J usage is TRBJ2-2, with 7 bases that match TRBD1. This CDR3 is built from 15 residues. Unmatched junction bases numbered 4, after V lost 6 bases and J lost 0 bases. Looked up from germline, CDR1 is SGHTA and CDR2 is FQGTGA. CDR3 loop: CASSRGGTNTGELFF. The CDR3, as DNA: TGTGCCAGCAGTAGAGGGGGCACGAACACCGGGGAGCTGTTTTTT.

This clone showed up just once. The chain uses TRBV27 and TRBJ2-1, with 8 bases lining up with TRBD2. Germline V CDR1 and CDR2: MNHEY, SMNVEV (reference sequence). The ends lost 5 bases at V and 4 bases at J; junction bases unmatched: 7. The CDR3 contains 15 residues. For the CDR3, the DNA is TGTGCCAGCAGTCCCCCGGCTAGCGGGTACAATGAGCAGTTCTTC. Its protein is CASSPPASGYNEQFF.

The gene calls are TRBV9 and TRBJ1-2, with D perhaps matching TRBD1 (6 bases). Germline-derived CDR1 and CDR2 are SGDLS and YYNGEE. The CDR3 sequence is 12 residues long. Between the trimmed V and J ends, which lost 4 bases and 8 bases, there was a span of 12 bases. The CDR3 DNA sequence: TGTGCCAGCAGCTCGGGGGCCGCAGGCTACACCTTC. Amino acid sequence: CASSSGAAGYTF.

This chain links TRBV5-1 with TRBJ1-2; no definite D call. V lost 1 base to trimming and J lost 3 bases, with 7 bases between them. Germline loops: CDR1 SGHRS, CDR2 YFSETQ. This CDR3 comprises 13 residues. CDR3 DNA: TGCGCCAGCAGCTTGTTACAAGACTATGGCTACACCTTC. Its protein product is CASSLLQDYGYTF.

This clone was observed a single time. For the CDR3, the DNA is TGCAGTGCTAATGAGGGTCGTAGCTCCTACGAGCAGTACTTC. Its protein product is CSANEGRSSYEQYF. The chain is built from TRBV20-1 and TRBJ2-7, with D perhaps matching TRBD2 (5 bases). Between the trimmed V and J ends, which lost 4 bases and 0 bases, there was a span of 13 bases. The CDR3 covers 14 residues. Germline assignment: CDR1 DFQATT and CDR2 SNEGSKA (reference sequence).

The CDR3 DNA reads TGCGCCAGCAGCGATGGCCACGGCACAGATACGCAGTATTTT. Translating it yields CASSDGHGTDTQYF. The chain employs TRBV5-1 and TRBJ2-3, with D unresolved. V lost 4 bases and J lost 1, with 10 bases in between. This CDR3 contains 14 residues. CDR1 is SGHRS, CDR2 YFSETQ, per germline.

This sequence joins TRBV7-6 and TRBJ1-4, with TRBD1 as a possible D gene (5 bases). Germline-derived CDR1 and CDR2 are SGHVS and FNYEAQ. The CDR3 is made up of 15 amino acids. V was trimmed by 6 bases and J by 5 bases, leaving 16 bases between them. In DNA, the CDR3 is TGTGCCAGCAGTCCTAACCAGGGTCTGAATGAAAAACTGTTTTTT. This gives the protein CASSPNQGLNEKLFF.

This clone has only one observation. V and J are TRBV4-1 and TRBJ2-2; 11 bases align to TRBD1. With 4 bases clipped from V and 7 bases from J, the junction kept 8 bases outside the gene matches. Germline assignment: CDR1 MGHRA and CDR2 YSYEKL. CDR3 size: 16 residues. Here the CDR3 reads CASSRGQGAFNGELFF. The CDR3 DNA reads TGCGCCAGCAGCCGCGGACAGGGGGCTTTTAACGGGGAGCTGTTTTTT.

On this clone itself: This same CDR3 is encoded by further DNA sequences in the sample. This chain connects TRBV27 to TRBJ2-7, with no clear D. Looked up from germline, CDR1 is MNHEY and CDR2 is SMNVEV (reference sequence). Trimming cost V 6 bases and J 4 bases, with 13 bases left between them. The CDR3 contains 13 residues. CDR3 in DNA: TGTGCCAGCAGCTCCGGGCGGCGGTACGAGCAGTACTTC. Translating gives CASSSGRRYEQYF.

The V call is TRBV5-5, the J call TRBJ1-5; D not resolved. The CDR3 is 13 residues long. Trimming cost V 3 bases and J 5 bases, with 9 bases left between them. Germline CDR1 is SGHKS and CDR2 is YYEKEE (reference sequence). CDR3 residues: CASSSGNDQPQHF. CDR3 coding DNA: TGTGCCAGCAGCTCTGGAAATGATCAGCCCCAGCATTTT. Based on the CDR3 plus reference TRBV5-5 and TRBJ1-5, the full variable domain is DAGVTQSPTHLIKTRGQQVTLRCSPISGHKSVSWYQQVLGQGPQFIFQYYEKEERGRGNFPDRFSARQFPNYSSELNVNALLLGDSALYLCASSSGNDQPQHFGDGTRLSIL.